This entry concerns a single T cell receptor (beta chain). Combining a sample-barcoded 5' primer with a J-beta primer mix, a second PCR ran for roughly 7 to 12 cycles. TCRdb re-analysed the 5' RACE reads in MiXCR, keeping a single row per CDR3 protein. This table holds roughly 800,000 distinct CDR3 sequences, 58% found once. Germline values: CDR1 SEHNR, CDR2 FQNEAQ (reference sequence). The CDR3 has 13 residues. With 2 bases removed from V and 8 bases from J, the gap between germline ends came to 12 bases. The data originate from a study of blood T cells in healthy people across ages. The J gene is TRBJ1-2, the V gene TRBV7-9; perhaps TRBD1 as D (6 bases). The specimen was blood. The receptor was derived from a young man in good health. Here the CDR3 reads CASSLQGPSGYTF. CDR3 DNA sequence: TGTGCCAGCAGCTTACAGGGGCCGAGCGGCTACACCTTC. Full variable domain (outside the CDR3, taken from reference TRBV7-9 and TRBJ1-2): DTGVSQNPRHKITKRGQNVTFRCDPISEHNRLYWYRQTLGQGPEFLTYFQNEAQLEKSRLLSDRFSAERPKGSFSTLEIQRTEQGDSAMYLCASSLQGPSGYTFGSGTRLTVV.